This TCR beta chain emerged from a study of T cell responses to AZD1222 COVID-19 vaccine. Study conclusions and caveats: Variant regions that are unmutated are reportedly the target of nearly half of spike-specific TCRs. Donors in the cohort were predominantly white British and more often female, and clonal diversity was possibly underestimated.

Concerning this clone: Its antigen is unidentified.

Profiling relied on immunoSEQ multiplex PCR, and the TCRdb table lists in-frame clones only, not all of them. The sample consists of 95,000 to 110,000 clones, roughly 89% of them appearing once. The length of the CDR3 is 12 residues. The germline V and J ends were trimmed by 8 bases and 0 bases, with 6 bases remaining between them. Per the germline V gene, CDR1 is MNHEY and CDR2 is SMNVEV (reference sequence). Sequences were derived from peripheral blood, sampled on day 0 of AZD1222 vaccination. The source of this sequence is an adult in good health. The chain recombines TRBV27 with TRBJ2-3, with unresolved D. CDR3 nucleotides: TGTGCCAGCCCTTCTAGCACAGATACGCAGTATTTT. This codes for CASPSSTDTQYF.